These T cell receptor beta chains were read from a single sample in a study of a mutant IDH1 vaccine in newly diagnosed glioma. Clones were sequenced by immunoSEQ multiplex PCR, and TCRdb holds only the in-frame ones, with some missing. The sample contains fewer than 35,000 clones, around 73% of which appear only once. These receptors have no identified antigens. The source was PBMCs, collected from a glioma patient whose treatment included an IDH1 peptide vaccine. The receptors originated from a woman aged 40-49 years with glioma. Both conserved end residues are part of each CDR3. Fields, in order: D gene, clone size, V gene, J gene, CDR3 protein, CDR3 DNA. A D gene is named only where the DNA matches it firmly. Clone sizes are given selectively: once, few, many, or a class where the clone is expanded.

D: TRBD1; size: once; V: TRBV30; J: TRBJ2-5; CDR3: CAWSRDRGTETQYF; DNA: TGTGCCTGGAGTCGCGACAGGGGCACTGAGACCCAGTACTTC
D: TRBD1; size: NA; V: TRBV7-8; J: TRBJ2-7; CDR3: CASSPTGTGHSYEQYF; DNA: TGTGCCAGCAGCCCAACCGGGACAGGGCATTCCTACGAGCAGTACTTC
D: NA; size: NA; V: TRBV21-1; J: TRBJ1-6; CDR3: CASSKVLSGSSYNSPFHF; DNA: TGTGCCAGCAGCAAGGTTCTGTCGGGGAGCTCCTATAATTCACCCTTCCACTTT
D: NA; size: NA; V: TRBV2; J: TRBJ1-1; CDR3: CASSGVLNTEAFF; DNA: TGTGCCAGCAGTGGGGTGTTGAACACTGAAGCTTTCTTT
D: NA; size: few; V: TRBV4-3; J: TRBJ1-1; CDR3: CASSQGGYAFF; DNA: TGCGCCAGCAGCCAGGGGGGCTATGCTTTCTTT
D: TRBD1; size: few; V: TRBV25-1; J: TRBJ2-7; CDR3: CASRPGTDYEQYF; DNA: TGTGCCAGCAGGCCCGGGACAGACTACGAGCAGTACTTC
D: TRBD2; size: NA; V: TRBV4-1; J: TRBJ2-7; CDR3: CASSQGFSGGAGTYEQYF; DNA: TGCGCCAGCAGCCAAGGCTTTAGCGGGGGGGCCGGTACCTACGAGCAGTACTTC
D: TRBD1; size: NA; V: TRBV20-1; J: TRBJ1-2; CDR3: CSARTGGGYTF; DNA: TGCAGTGCCCGAACAGGGGGAGGCTACACCTTC
D: TRBD1; size: NA; V: TRBV10-3; J: TRBJ1-2; CDR3: CAIRDRVDGYTF; DNA: TGTGCCATCAGAGACAGGGTTGATGGCTACACCTTC
D: TRBD1; size: NA; V: TRBV30; J: TRBJ2-5; CDR3: CAWRVAGGGETQYF; DNA: TGTGCCTGGAGAGTGGCAGGGGGTGGGGAGACCCAGTACTTC
D: NA; size: NA; V: TRBV6-5; J: TRBJ2-7; CDR3: CASSYSNGESSYEQYF; DNA: TGTGCCAGCAGTTACTCGAACGGAGAGAGCTCCTACGAGCAGTACTTC
D: NA; size: NA; V: TRBV29-1; J: TRBJ1-3; CDR3: CSVEDRRGSRNTIYF; DNA: TGCAGCGTTGAAGATCGGAGGGGATCCCGAAACACCATATATTTT
D: TRBD1; size: NA; V: TRBV6-6; J: TRBJ1-4; CDR3: CASSYNRGQEKLFF; DNA: TGTGCCAGCAGCTACAACAGGGGGCAAGAAAAACTGTTTTTT
D: NA; size: NA; V: TRBV6-5; J: TRBJ1-2; CDR3: CASSPRDPNGGYTF; DNA: TGTGCCAGCAGCCCCCGGGACCCGAACGGGGGCTACACCTTC
D: NA; size: NA; V: TRBV9; J: TRBJ2-2; CDR3: CASSYLTGLNTGELFF; DNA: TGTGCCAGCAGCTATCTTACAGGGCTGAACACCGGGGAGCTGTTTTTT
D: NA; size: NA; V: TRBV5-1; J: TRBJ1-1; CDR3: CASSFPEGPAFF; DNA: TGCGCCAGCAGCTTCCCCGAAGGACCAGCTTTCTTT
D: TRBD2; size: NA; V: TRBV18; J: TRBJ2-7; CDR3: CASSGTSGANSYEQYF; DNA: TGTGCCAGCTCAGGGACTAGCGGGGCCAATTCCTACGAGCAGTACTTC
D: NA; size: NA; V: TRBV5-5; J: TRBJ1-2; CDR3: CASSGRPGDYGYTF; DNA: TGTGCCAGCAGCGGTCGGCCAGGGGACTATGGCTACACCTTC
D: NA; size: NA; V: TRBV11-1; J: TRBJ1-2; CDR3: CASSLGGPHGYTF; DNA: TGTGCCAGCAGCTTAGGAGGGCCCCATGGCTACACCTTC
D: NA; size: NA; V: TRBV5-1; J: TRBJ1-4; CDR3: CASRPGATNEKLFF; DNA: TGCGCCAGCAGGCCCGGGGCAACTAATGAAAAACTGTTTTTT
D: NA; size: NA; V: TRBV5-1; J: TRBJ1-2; CDR3: CASSLVPTSLNYGYTF; DNA: TGCGCCAGCAGCTTGGTCCCGACAAGCCTGAACTATGGCTACACCTTC
D: NA; size: NA; V: TRBV9; J: TRBJ1-2; CDR3: CASSAGTVHGYTF; DNA: TGTGCCAGCAGCGCCGGGACGGTTCATGGCTACACCTTC
D: TRBD1; size: NA; V: TRBV5-1; J: TRBJ1-3; CDR3: CASSPNRDRDSGNTIYF; DNA: TGCGCCAGCAGCCCGAATCGGGACAGGGATTCTGGAAACACCATATATTTT
D: NA; size: NA; V: TRBV21-1; J: TRBJ1-1; CDR3: CASDGKAEAFF; DNA: TGTGCCAGCGACGGGAAGGCTGAAGCTTTCTTT